These 30 T cell receptor beta chains were all obtained from the same sample, sequenced in a study of radiotherapy plus CTLA-4 blockade in lung cancer. Libraries were prepared by immunoSEQ multiplex PCR; TCRdb keeps only in-frame clonotypes and omits some of them. The data hold fewer than 140,000 clones, with roughly 84% observed a single time. This specimen was peripheral blood, taken from a patient treated with radiotherapy plus ipilimumab. The receptors come from a human donor with non-small cell lung cancer that progressed on radiotherapy plus ipilimumab. Some clones in this sample may be carry-over from other donors' samples.

This chain connects TRBV6-6 to TRBJ2-2, with D possibly called TRBD1 or TRBD2 (5 bases each). CDR3 length: 14 residues. Trimming left V 7 bases short and J 4 bases short, with 13 bases between. Germline CDR1 reads MNHNY; CDR2 reads SVGAGI (reference sequence). CDR3 protein: CASKASRGTGELFF. For the CDR3, the DNA is TGTGCCAGCAAAGCCTCGAGGGGCACCGGGGAGCTGTTTTTT.

The rearrangement joins TRBV6-1 to TRBJ2-7; TRBD2 agrees at 10 bases. With 3 bases clipped from V and 2 bases from J, the junction kept 4 bases outside the gene matches. From germline, CDR1 is MNHNS and CDR2 SASEGT. The CDR3 runs 15 residues. CDR3 in amino acids: CASSESGGAAYEQYF. The CDR3 DNA follows: TGTGCCAGCAGTGAGAGCGGGGGGGCCGCCTACGAGCAGTACTTC.

V gene TRBV4-2 combines with J gene TRBJ2-2, with 8 bases fitting TRBD2. The CDR3 loop spans 16 amino acids. V shed 0 bases, J shed 5 bases, and the junction held 5 bases outside the gene matches. CDR1 and CDR2 (germline): LGHNA, YNFKEQ. The CDR3 loop reads CASSQDLGLDTGELFF. The CDR3, as DNA: TGTGCCAGCAGCCAAGATTTGGGACTAGATACCGGGGAGCTGTTTTTT.

This chain links TRBV6-5 with TRBJ2-2; no reliable D call. The CDR3 extends over 15 amino acids. Per germline, CDR1 MNHEY and CDR2 SVGAGI. V was shortened by 6 bases and J by 2 bases, with 13 bases between the two germline ends. The chain's CDR3 is CASSPEYLNTGELFF. The CDR3, as DNA: TGTGCCAGCAGCCCGGAGTACCTTAACACCGGGGAGCTGTTTTTT.

The chain carries TRBV7-2 and TRBJ2-5; TRBD2 aligns across 10 bases. V lost 5 bases, J lost 0 bases, and 6 bases stayed unmatched. CDR1 is SGHTA, CDR2 FQGNSA, per germline. CDR3 length: 16 amino acids. The CDR3 here is CASSRTSGAYQETQYF. The CDR3 DNA reads as TGTGCCAGCAGCAGAACTAGCGGGGCGTACCAAGAGACCCAGTACTTC.

V is TRBV11-1 and J is TRBJ2-3; maybe TRBD1 (7 bases). From germline, CDR1 is SGHAT and CDR2 FQDESV (reference sequence). Trimming stripped 5 bases from V and 0 bases from J, with 9 bases between. The CDR3 runs 14 residues. Here the CDR3 DNA reads TGTGCCAGCAGCGCGGGACAGAGCACAGATACGCAGTATTTT. Amino acids: CASSAGQSTDTQYF.

The rearrangement joins TRBV5-6 to TRBJ2-1; D might be TRBD1 (5 bases). The CDR3 extends over 13 amino acids. Germline values: CDR1 SGHDT, CDR2 YYEEEE. V was trimmed by 1 base and J by 10 bases, leaving 12 bases between them. The CDR3 loop reads CASSLIGVVEQFF. The CDR3 coding sequence is TGTGCCAGCAGCTTGATAGGGGTTGTCGAGCAGTTCTTC.

This rearrangement joins TRBV4-2 to TRBJ1-5; D remains ambiguous. This CDR3 spans 17 amino acids. With 3 bases removed from V and 7 bases from J, the gap between germline ends came to 22 bases. Germline CDR1 and CDR2: LGHNA and YNFKEQ. The CDR3 here is CASSQGIGGPGRQPQHF. In DNA form, the CDR3 reads TGTGCCAGCAGCCAGGGGATTGGTGGGCCGGGAAGGCAGCCCCAGCATTTT.

The chain links TRBV28 to TRBJ2-7; D unclear. V was pared by 6 bases and J by 0 bases, with 15 bases between. Germline-derived CDR1 and CDR2 are MDHEN and SYDVKM. CDR3 size: 15 residues. The CDR3 loop reads CASSSWDAASYEQYF. The DNA of the CDR3 is TGTGCCAGCAGCTCGTGGGATGCGGCCTCCTACGAGCAGTACTTC.

The rearrangement joins TRBV2 to TRBJ2-2, with TRBD1 matching over 7 bases. Per the germline V gene, CDR1 is SNHLY and CDR2 is FYNNEI. The CDR3 runs 15 residues. The V and J ends lost 6 bases and 4 bases, in that order; junction bases with no gene match: 8. CDR3 sequence (DNA): TGTGCCAGCAGCACGACAGGGAAGGGCACCGGGGAGCTGTTTTTT. Protein: CASSTTGKGTGELFF.

The J gene is TRBJ2-1, the V gene TRBV15; the D call may be TRBD1 or TRBD2 (6 bases each). V was pared by 3 bases and J by 6 bases, with 27 bases between. The CDR3 has 19 residues. CDR1 is LNHNV, CDR2 YYDKDF, per germline (reference sequence). The CDR3 coding sequence is TGTGCCACCAGCAGTGCATACTCCCTCGGGGGTCAGGGGAGCAATGAGCAGTTCTTC. This codes for CATSSAYSLGGQGSNEQFF.

The gene calls are TRBV19 and TRBJ2-1, with D unresolved. The CDR3 has 14 amino acids. The germline CDR1 and CDR2 sequences are LNHDA and SQIVND (reference sequence). Trimming removed 3 bases from V and 4 bases from J, with 10 bases in between. In nucleotides, the CDR3 is TGTGCCAGTAGTATCAGGACGATATACAATGAGCAGTTCTTC. This codes for CASSIRTIYNEQFF.

The rearrangement links TRBV20-1 to TRBJ2-1; no reliable D call. Germline loops: CDR1 DFQATT, CDR2 SNEGSKA (reference sequence). Deletions cut 6 bases from V and 13 bases from J, with 13 bases between. The CDR3 is made up of 10 amino acids. CDR3 nucleotide sequence: TGCAGTGCCAGCAGAGTCCACCAGTTCTTC. This gives the protein CSASRVHQFF.

The chain joins TRBV5-8 to TRBJ1-4, with TRBD1 identical over 8 bases. After removal of 3 bases from V and 7 bases from J, the junction contained 8 bases not matched to a gene. The CDR3 runs to 15 residues. Germline CDR1 reads SGHTS; CDR2 reads YDEGEE. CDR3: CASSYWTGLVEKLFF. CDR3 DNA: TGTGCCAGCAGCTACTGGACAGGGCTTGTTGAAAAACTGTTTTTT.

The V and J genes are TRBV5-1 and TRBJ2-3, with D hard to call. The V gene's germline CDR1 is SGHRS and CDR2 YFSETQ. V lost 0 bases, J lost 2 bases, and 7 bases lay in between. The length of the CDR3 is 14 residues. The CDR3 protein is CASSLVGFTDTQYF. The DNA for the CDR3 is TGCGCCAGCAGCTTGGTCGGATTCACAGATACGCAGTATTTT.

This chain links TRBV30 with TRBJ1-1; the D is unclear. Trimming removed 5 bases at V and 4 bases at J, with 20 bases between. The CDR3 consists of 15 residues. Germline V gene sequence: CDR1 GTSNPN, CDR2 SVGIG (reference sequence). The CDR3 DNA is TGTGCCTGGCGGAGACCCCAACCAGGAGGCACTGAAGCTTTCTTT. Translating gives CAWRRPQPGGTEAFF.

The rearrangement links TRBV14 to TRBJ2-7; possible D gene TRBD1, 6 bases. Germline V gene sequence: CDR1 SGHDN, CDR2 FVKESK. The CDR3 totals 12 residues. The V and J ends lost 4 bases and 6 bases respectively, with 10 bases between them. This CDR3 is CASSLTGIEQYF. The CDR3 bases are TGTGCCAGCAGCCTCACAGGGATCGAGCAGTACTTC.

This chain connects TRBV2 to TRBJ2-1, with 8 bases fitting TRBD1. V trimming: 6 bases; J trimming: 15 bases; junction bases outside the gene matches: 7. CDR3 length: 11 residues. Germline CDR1 reads SNHLY; CDR2 reads FYNNEI. The CDR3 DNA reads TGTGCCAGCAGGGAGACAGGGGTTCTGTTCTTC. Protein sequence: CASRETGVLFF.

The chain joins TRBV5-1 to TRBJ2-3; 10 bases agree with TRBD1. V was clipped by 4 bases and J by 0 bases; unmatched bases: 5. This CDR3 is built from 16 residues. Germline CDR1 SGHRS, CDR2 YFSETQ. Here the CDR3 DNA reads TGCGCCAGCAGCGTAGGGACAGGGGATAGCACAGATACGCAGTATTTT. Translation: CASSVGTGDSTDTQYF.

The V and J genes are TRBV11-1 and TRBJ2-3; 9 nucleotides align to TRBD2. This CDR3 is built from 18 residues. Trimming removed 3 bases from V and 3 bases from J; junction bases left unmatched: 13. Germline lookup yields CDR1 SGHAT and CDR2 FQDESV (reference sequence). CDR3 sequence (DNA): TGTGCCAGCAGCTTCCGCGGAGGTAGCGGGGGAGGGACAGATACGCAGTATTTT. It translates to CASSFRGGSGGGTDTQYF.

This clone was counted between two and nine times. The J gene is TRBJ2-7, the V gene TRBV19; D not certain. The V gene lost 5 bases and the J gene lost 3 bases, with 5 bases spanning the gap. Germline CDR1 LNHDA, CDR2 SQIVND (reference sequence). There are 11 residues in the CDR3. The CDR3 here is CASSPGYEQYF. CDR3 nucleotide sequence: TGTGCCAGTAGTCCGGGCTACGAGCAGTACTTC.

The chain combines TRBV6-5 with TRBJ1-1; 7 positions agree with TRBD1. After removal of 4 bases from V and 11 bases from J, the junction contained 10 bases not matched to a gene. The CDR3 runs 13 residues. The germline CDR1 and CDR2 sequences are MNHEY and SVGAGI. CDR3 sequence: CASSLPDRAVAFF. CDR3 coding DNA: TGTGCCAGCAGTTTACCCGACAGGGCCGTCGCTTTCTTT.

This sequence joins TRBV7-9 and TRBJ2-7, with 8 bases identical to TRBD1. The germline gives CDR1 SEHNR, CDR2 FQNEAQ (reference sequence). The CDR3 totals 14 residues. Trimming cost V 5 bases and J 2 bases; bases outside gene matches: 5. The CDR3 nucleotides are TGTGCCAGCAGCCGATGGACAGGGACCTACGAGCAGTACTTC. As protein: CASSRWTGTYEQYF.

This chain connects TRBV7-3 to TRBJ2-5; TRBD1 aligns across 9 bases. With V trimmed by 6 bases and J by 5 bases, 10 bases remained unmatched. The germline V gene has CDR1 SGHTA and CDR2 FQGTGA. CDR3 length: 15 amino acids. CDR3 protein: CASRKTGTGLETQYF. The CDR3 DNA reads as TGTGCCAGCAGAAAAACCGGGACAGGGTTGGAGACCCAGTACTTC.

This chain connects TRBV4-3 to TRBJ2-7, with D uncertain. CDR3 length: 16 residues. Germline V lookup: CDR1 LGHNA, CDR2 YSLEER. Trimming shortened V by 1 base and J by 3 bases, and 16 bases separated the two germline ends. CDR3 coding DNA: TGCGCCAGCAGCCAAGTTGCCCCCCCAGCGTACTACGAGCAGTACTTC. It translates to CASSQVAPPAYYEQYF.

The chain recombines TRBV15 with TRBJ2-3; no firm D call. CDR1 and CDR2 (germline): LNHNV, YYDKDF (reference sequence). Deletions cut 7 bases from V and 2 bases from J, with 16 bases between. This CDR3 is 15 amino acids long. CDR3 sequence reads: CATTRGLLLTDTQYF. The CDR3 DNA reads TGTGCCACCACTAGAGGCTTACTTCTCACAGATACGCAGTATTTT.

The chain couples TRBV4-3 to TRBJ1-2, with 7 nucleotides matching TRBD1. Germline lookup yields CDR1 LGHNA and CDR2 YSLEER. The CDR3 runs to 15 residues. V lost 2 bases to trimming and J lost 6 bases; unmatched junction nucleotides: 9. The CDR3 reads CASSQPRQGAHGYTF. CDR3 coding DNA: TGCGCCAGCAGCCAACCAAGACAGGGAGCCCATGGCTACACCTTC.

The J gene is TRBJ2-3, the V gene TRBV5-5; D remains ambiguous. Germline CDR1 reads SGHKS; CDR2 reads YYEKEE (reference sequence). The CDR3 length is 13 residues. Deletions cut 2 bases from V and 1 base from J, with 5 bases between. The CDR3 DNA reads TGTGCCAGCAGCTTCGACCGCACAGATACGCAGTATTTT. This sequence encodes CASSFDRTDTQYF. Filled out from reference TRBV5-5 and TRBJ2-3, the complete variable domain reads DAGVTQSPTHLIKTRGQQVTLRCSPISGHKSVSWYQQVLGQGPQFIFQYYEKEERGRGNFPDRFSARQFPNYSSELNVNALLLGDSALYLCASSFDRTDTQYFGPGTRLTVL.

Note on this clone: Other nucleotide sequences in the sample specify the same CDR3. As DNA, the CDR3 is TGTGCCAGCAGTGAAGCAGGGGGGCTGGTGTACGAGCAGTACTTC. Amino acids: CASSEAGGLVYEQYF. The chain uses TRBV6-1 and TRBJ2-7; either TRBD1 or TRBD2 may fit D (6 bases each). The CDR3 is 15 amino acids. With 0 bases removed from V and 4 bases from J, the gap between germline ends came to 13 bases. Per germline, CDR1 MNHNS and CDR2 SASEGT.

The genes are TRBV6-5 and TRBJ1-3; D remains unclear. The germline V gene encodes CDR1 MNHEY and CDR2 SVGAGI. The CDR3 consists of 11 residues. Trimming removed 6 bases at V and 4 bases at J, with 4 bases between. As DNA, the CDR3 is TGTGCCAGCAGCTTAGGAAACACCATATATTTT. Its protein product is CASSLGNTIYF.